The 4 T cell receptor beta chains listed next were all sequenced from one sample in a study of blood T cell repertoires in COVID-19. Clones were sequenced by immunoSEQ multiplex PCR, and TCRdb holds only the in-frame ones, with some missing. Of approximately 230,000 clones in the sample, about nine tenths are singletons; the top ten hold nearly 6.5%. The sample was PBMCs or T cells enriched from blood (not recorded which). These receptors were obtained from a woman in her 30s with acute COVID-19.

This clone was recorded a few times. The gene calls are TRBV19 and TRBJ2-1, with unresolved D. The CDR3 totals 14 residues. Between the trimmed V and J ends, which lost 6 bases and 8 bases, there was a span of 17 bases. Germline CDR1 LNHDA, CDR2 SQIVND (reference sequence). The CDR3 loop is CASSLDILFDEQFF. CDR3 DNA sequence: TGTGCCAGTAGCCTCGACATCCTATTCGATGAGCAGTTCTTC.

The gene calls are TRBV24-1 and TRBJ1-4; 7 nucleotides match TRBD1. The CDR3 loop spans 15 amino acids. V lost 7 bases to trimming and J lost 0 bases; unmatched junction nucleotides: 4. Germline V gene sequence: CDR1 KGHDR, CDR2 SFDVKD. The DNA of the CDR3 is TGTGCCACCAGCCACGGGACAGCAACTAATGAAAAACTGTTTTTT. Protein product: CATSHGTATNEKLFF.

V and J are TRBV28 and TRBJ2-7, with TRBD1 matching over 7 bases. The CDR3 length is 13 residues. J was trimmed by 2 bases and V by 3 bases; bases with no gene match: 1. Germline V lookup: CDR1 MDHEN, CDR2 SYDVKM. CDR3 protein: CASSFQGAYEQYF. The CDR3 DNA reads TGTGCCAGCAGTTTTCAGGGGGCCTACGAGCAGTACTTC.

This sequence joins TRBV2 and TRBJ2-1; the D is unclear. V shed 4 bases and J shed 0 bases, with 10 bases lying between them. From germline, CDR1 is SNHLY and CDR2 FYNNEI. This CDR3 comprises 15 residues. CDR3 sequence reads: CASSVRRGSYNEQFF. The CDR3 DNA follows: TGTGCCAGCAGTGTCCGGCGCGGCTCCTACAATGAGCAGTTCTTC.